This TCR beta chain was captured in a study of shared clonotypes between healthy human individuals (dated by TCRdb to 2019 to 2021). About the full investigation: A couple of women and a few men aged 18 to 49 years were included in the cohort. For each donor, CD4 naive and CD4 memory were each given three plates, CD8 naive was given two plates, and CD8 memory was given one plate. To estimate repertoire size and how much clonotype sharing occurs between individuals, the study deeply sequenced the blood TCR repertoires of a handful of healthy adults. Libraries were prepared and TCR repertoires were sequenced by different laboratories using diverse techniques, in order to increase sequencing depth and limit assay-specific biases. Leukapheresis yielded between about 0.85 and 10 billion PBMCs per donor. The research as a whole found: Estimated clonotype richness was generally larger for naive than for memory subsets. Rarefaction of sorted-subset datasets indicated incomplete sequencing despite the large sequencing depth. Compared with non-shared clonotypes, the clonotypes found in all four sorted-subset donors had higher generation probabilities. Sampling was limited to blood, and TCR repertoires in tissue likely differ from TCR repertoires in blood. Across four donors, approximately 4.9% of naive CD4, more than 3% of naive CD8, around 2.1% of memory CD4, and about 0.4% of memory CD8 clonotypes were shared. Because the study included a small number of donors, the genetic and exposure-history diversity represented was limited. Pairwise subsampling led to the expectation that sequencing depth would affect the degree of clonotype sharing among donors.

For this clone: It lacks a known antigen. The input lacks base qualities; no much larger clone sits a single base away.

TCR CDR3 regions were amplified from genomic DNA by multiplex PCR using the deep immunoSEQ assay. Extracted genomic DNA from each cell subset was distributed evenly across all wells of several immunoSEQ 96-well plates, and each plate was treated as a replicate. For sorted subsets, around 0.2 ug genomic DNA, equal to approximately 30,000 T cell genomes, was loaded into each replicate PCR. The purified libraries were quantified using a Qubit 3.0 fluorometer, sized with a Bioanalyzer 2100, and then quantified again using the KAPA Library Quantification kit. Every immunoSEQ 96-well plate was sequenced on a dedicated single-read 150-cycle Illumina NextSeq 550 flow cell. The paper's data handling went like this. Because only junctional sequences without quality scores were contained in the immunoSEQ output, filtering matching that applied to full-length reads could not be performed. To assign V/J genes and CDR3, sequences were annotated against IMGT germline references using PyIR, a Python wrapper for IgBLAST v1.9. Any read was removed if the V/J assignment was weak (E-value above 1e-6), the CDR3 was missing, or the read contained stop codons, out-of-frame junctions, or ambiguous translated residues. V3J clonotypes were defined as sequences sharing the same inferred V gene, J gene, and CDR3 amino acid sequence. To compute the percentage overlap between repertoires, the number of shared unique clonotypes was divided by the size of the smaller repertoire. Richness of each repertoire was evaluated using RTK rarefaction, the Chao1 estimator, and Recon v2.1 estimates of unobserved clonotypes. For all TCRbeta clonotypes obtained by the gDNA method from several donors, generation probabilities were computed with OLGA. TCRdb's version of the immuneACCESS table is confined to in-frame rearrangements and falls short of the full clone set. An unresolved V gene accounts for under half of the shortfall where checked; the remainder is of unknown origin. V, J and clone size derive from that table, while D and trimming were established from the DNA sequence. The sample table lists a few million clones, 85% to 95% of them with a count of one. Approximately 0.4% of the sample belongs to the ten largest clones.

Clipping removes 3 bases from V and 4 bases from J, with 6 as the unmatched junction base count. The CDR3 holds 15 amino acids from the cysteine to the phenylalanine. The DNA shown is the 45-base CDR3, in frame from base 1. CDR1 SGHRS and CDR2 YFSETQ are derived from the germline V gene. Healthy HIV-negative adults with no recently reported acute infections or vaccinations were included as donors. Only Caucasian adults living in Nashville, Tennessee, USA were represented among the donors. Magnetic negative selection was used to enrich CD4+ T cells, after which naive cells were positively selected on CD45RA and the negative fraction became the memory subset. Blood was collected by leukapheresis, and PBMCs were isolated by Ficoll-Histopaque density gradient centrifugation and then cryopreserved in liquid nitrogen vapor phase. Analytical flow cytometry was used to check the purity and quantity of each magnetically sorted T cell population. Each sorted fraction had its genomic DNA isolated and then quantified by UV absorbance on a Nanodrop 2000c.

The V and J segments used are TRBV5-1 and TRBJ2-2; 7 bases in between match TRBD1. The sample taken for sequencing was naive CD4+ T cells from PBMCs. The meaning of the sample's cell subset or site label: CD45RA+ positively selected. This TCR was sampled from a man between 18 and 35 years old in good health. Some clones in this sample may be carry-over from other donors' samples. The DNA is TGCGCCAGCAGCTCGATGACAGGGCGCACCGGGGAGCTGTTTTTT. Its amino acids are CASSSMTGRTGELFF. The full variable domain, with segments outside the CDR3 supplied by the reference TRBV5-1 and TRBJ2-2 proteins, appears as KAGVTQTPRYLIKTRGQQVTLSCSPISGHRSVSWYQQTPGQGLQFLFEYFSETQRNKGNFPGRFSGRQFSNSRSEMNVSTLELGDSALYLCASSSMTGRTGELFFGEGSRLTVL.